The T cell receptor beta chain under discussion was sequenced for a study of beta chain features in type 1 diabetes. Study conclusions and caveats: Since sequencing was performed on cDNA, cells with high TCR expression could be over-represented. When Type 1 diabetes patients were examined, their TCRB CDR3s proved moderately but significantly shorter in all four CD4+ subsets.

With respect to this clone: Antigen: not known.

The study reverse transcribed the entire isolated RNA, so it sequenced expressed TCRB transcripts. Some clones are missing from TCRdb's copy, which holds only in-frame ones; the method was immunoSEQ multiplex PCR. Of some 250,000 clones in the sample, more than 11% were seen once. The ends lost 6 bases at V and 6 bases at J; junction bases unmatched: 11. Germline V gene data show CDR1 as MNHEY and CDR2 as SVGAGI. The CDR3 extends over 14 amino acids. The sequenced sample consisted of naive CD4+ T cells from blood. J is TRBJ2-7 and V is TRBV6-5; 7 nucleotides match TRBD2. This clonotype originated in a man under 40 with type 1 diabetes. Here the CDR3 reads CASSRGAGGIEQYF. The CDR3 region has the DNA TGTGCCAGCAGCCGCGGCGCCGGGGGGATCGAGCAGTACTTC.